This T cell receptor beta chain stems from a study of shared clonotypes between healthy human individuals (TCRdb year 2020). Notes on the research overall: The cohort included a few men and two women between 18 and 49 years of age. To increase sequencing depth and limit assay-specific biases, TCR repertoire library preparation and sequencing were carried out by different laboratories using diverse techniques. For each donor, three plates each were used for CD4 naive and CD4 memory, two plates were used for CD8 naive, and one plate was used for CD8 memory. Each donor's leukapheresis produced roughly between roughly 0.85 and 9.5 billion PBMCs. To estimate repertoire size and how much clonotypes are shared between individuals, the study performed deep sequencing of blood TCR repertoires from a few healthy adults.

At the junction V is shortened by 6 bases and J by 3 bases, with 9 bases in between. The CDR3 sequence holds 13 residues, the cysteine and phenylalanine included. Of all the DNA, just the CDR3 is kept, 39 bases in frame from base 1. For CDR1 and CDR2, the germline V gene lists ENHRY and SYGVKD. Donors were healthy HIV-negative adults with no recently reported acute infections or vaccinations. Every donor was a Caucasian adult residing in Nashville, Tennessee, USA. CD4+ T cells were enriched through magnetic negative selection, after which naive cells were positively selected on CD45RA and the remaining negative fraction served as the memory subset. Blood was obtained by leukapheresis, after which PBMCs were separated by Ficoll-Histopaque density gradient centrifugation and cryopreserved in liquid nitrogen vapor phase. Analytical flow cytometry was used to check the purity and quantity of every magnetically sorted T cell population. Genomic DNA was isolated from every sorted fraction and measured by UV absorbance on a Nanodrop 2000c.

Study-level results and caveats: Even with the large sequencing depth, rarefaction of the sorted-subset datasets indicated that sequencing was incomplete. Pairwise subsampling led to the expectation that sequencing depth would affect the degree of clonotype sharing among donors. Sampling was restricted to blood, and TCR repertoires in tissues likely differ from the TCR repertoires found in blood. Because the study included a small number of donors, the genetic and exposure-history diversity represented was limited. Naive subsets generally had larger estimated clonotype richness than memory subsets did. Higher generation probabilities were observed for clonotypes shared by all four sorted-subset donors than for non-shared clonotypes. When several donors were compared, the shared fraction of clonotypes was around 5.1% for naive CD4, roughly 3.4% for naive CD8, more than 2% for memory CD4, and 0.35% to 0.4% for memory CD8.

Using the deep immunoSEQ assay, multiplex PCR amplified TCR CDR3 regions from genomic DNA. Extracted genomic DNA from each cell subset was spread evenly across all wells of several immunoSEQ 96-well plates, with each plate serving as a replicate. For sorted subsets, roughly 200 ng of genomic DNA, equivalent to some 33,000 T cell genomes, went into each replicate PCR. Purified libraries were quantified with a Qubit 3.0 fluorometer, sized on a Bioanalyzer 2100, and re-quantified with the KAPA Library Quantification kit. Each immunoSEQ 96-well plate was sequenced on its own single-read 150-cycle Illumina NextSeq 550 flow cell. Turning to the authors' computational methods: The immunoSEQ output contained only junctional sequences without quality scores, so filtering could not match that applied to full-length reads. To assign V/J genes and CDR3, sequences were annotated using PyIR, a Python wrapper for IgBLAST v1.9, with IMGT germline references. Any read was removed if the V/J assignment was weak (E-value above 1e-6), the CDR3 was missing, or the read contained stop codons, out-of-frame junctions, or ambiguous translated residues. V3J clonotypes were defined as sequences sharing the same inferred V gene, J gene, and CDR3 amino acid sequence. To compute the percentage overlap between repertoires, the number of shared unique clonotypes was divided by the size of the smaller repertoire. Three approaches were used to assess repertoire richness: RTK rarefaction, the Chao1 estimator, and Recon v2.1 estimates of unobserved clonotypes. Generation probabilities for all TCRbeta clonotypes obtained by the gDNA method from several donors were computed using OLGA. The table comes from immuneACCESS by way of TCRdb, which keeps in-frame sequences with V and J called. Part of the clones is missing from these tables; in studies checked, under half for an unresolved V gene and the rest for unknown reasons. D and trimming were read from the DNA, whereas the V and J calls and clone size are those reported in that table. This sample comprises 2 million to 2.5 million clones, about 94% of them detected only once. Of the sample, 0.1% to 0.15% falls within the top ten clones.

This clone appeared a single time. This receptor's antigen is unknown. Within one base of it there is no much larger clone, and no base qualities were kept. The receptor comes from a man aged 18 to 29 in good health. The sample consisted of naive CD4+ T cells sorted from blood. The sample's cell subset or site label is to be understood as: CD45RA+ positively selected. The sequence is built from TRBV10-3 and TRBJ1-5; no D segment can be confidently identified. The CDR3 reads as follows: CAISTDINQPQHF. The DNA sequence reads TGTGCCATCAGCACCGACATCAATCAGCCCCAGCATTTT.